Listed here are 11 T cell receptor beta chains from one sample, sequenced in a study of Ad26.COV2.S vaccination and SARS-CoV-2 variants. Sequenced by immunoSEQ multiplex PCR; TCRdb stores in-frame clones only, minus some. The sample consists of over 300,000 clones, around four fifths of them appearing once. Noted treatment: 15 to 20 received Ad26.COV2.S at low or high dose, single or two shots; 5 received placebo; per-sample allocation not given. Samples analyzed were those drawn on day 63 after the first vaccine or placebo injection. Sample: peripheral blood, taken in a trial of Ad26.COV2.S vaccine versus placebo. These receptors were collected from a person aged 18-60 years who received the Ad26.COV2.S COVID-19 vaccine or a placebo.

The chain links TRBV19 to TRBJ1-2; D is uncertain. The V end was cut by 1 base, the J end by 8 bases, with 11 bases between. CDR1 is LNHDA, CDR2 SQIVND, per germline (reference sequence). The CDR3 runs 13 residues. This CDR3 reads CASSIGLRGGYTF. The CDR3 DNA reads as TGTGCCAGTAGTATAGGACTCCGTGGGGGCTACACCTTC.

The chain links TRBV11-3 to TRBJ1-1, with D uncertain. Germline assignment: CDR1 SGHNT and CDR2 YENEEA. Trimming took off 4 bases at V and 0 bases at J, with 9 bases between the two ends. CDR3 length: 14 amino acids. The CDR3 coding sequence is TGTGCCAGCAGCTCCGACACCGTGAACACTGAAGCTTTCTTT. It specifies CASSSDTVNTEAFF.

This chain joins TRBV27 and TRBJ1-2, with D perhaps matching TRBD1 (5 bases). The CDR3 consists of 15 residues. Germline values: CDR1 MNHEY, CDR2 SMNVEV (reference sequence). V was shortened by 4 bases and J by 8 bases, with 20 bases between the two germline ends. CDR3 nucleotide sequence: TGTGCCAGCAGTTCTTGGGCTGGGGCCCAGACGGGCTACACCTTC. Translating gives CASSSWAGAQTGYTF.

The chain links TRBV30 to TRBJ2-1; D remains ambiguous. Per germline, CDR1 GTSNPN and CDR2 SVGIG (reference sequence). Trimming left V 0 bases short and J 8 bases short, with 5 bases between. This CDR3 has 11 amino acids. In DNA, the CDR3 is TGTGCCTGGAGTGTTAGGTATGAGCAGTTCTTC. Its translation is CAWSVRYEQFF.

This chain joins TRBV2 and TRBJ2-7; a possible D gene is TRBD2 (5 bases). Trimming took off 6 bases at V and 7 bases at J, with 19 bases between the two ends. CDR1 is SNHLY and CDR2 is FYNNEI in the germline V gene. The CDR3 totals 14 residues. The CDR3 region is CASRRQRGAGEQYF. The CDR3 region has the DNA TGTGCCAGCAGGCGGCAACGGGGAGCCGGGGAGCAGTACTTC.

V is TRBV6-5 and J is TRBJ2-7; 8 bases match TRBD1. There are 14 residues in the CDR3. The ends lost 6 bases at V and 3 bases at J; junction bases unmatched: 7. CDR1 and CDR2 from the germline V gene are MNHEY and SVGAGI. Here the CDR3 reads CASSPYRGIYEQYF. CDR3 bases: TGTGCCAGCAGCCCATACAGGGGGATCTACGAGCAGTACTTC.

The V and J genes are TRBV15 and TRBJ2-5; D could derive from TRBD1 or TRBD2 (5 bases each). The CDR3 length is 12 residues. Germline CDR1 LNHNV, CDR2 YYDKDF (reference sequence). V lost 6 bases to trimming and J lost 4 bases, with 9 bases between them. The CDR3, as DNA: TGTGCCACCAGTTGGGGGAGAGAGACCCAGTACTTC. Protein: CATSWGRETQYF.

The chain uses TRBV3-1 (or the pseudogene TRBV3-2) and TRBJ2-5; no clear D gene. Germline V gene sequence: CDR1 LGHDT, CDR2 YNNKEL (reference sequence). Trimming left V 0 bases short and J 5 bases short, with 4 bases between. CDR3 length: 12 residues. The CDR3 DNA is TGTGCCAGCAGCCAAGAGGGGGAGACCCAGTACTTC. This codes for CASSQEGETQYF.

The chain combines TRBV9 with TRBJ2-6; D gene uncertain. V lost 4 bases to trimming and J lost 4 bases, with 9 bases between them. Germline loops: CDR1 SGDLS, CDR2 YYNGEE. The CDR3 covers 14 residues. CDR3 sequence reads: CASSLVAGANVLTF. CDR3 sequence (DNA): TGTGCCAGCAGCCTCGTAGCAGGGGCCAACGTCCTGACTTTC.

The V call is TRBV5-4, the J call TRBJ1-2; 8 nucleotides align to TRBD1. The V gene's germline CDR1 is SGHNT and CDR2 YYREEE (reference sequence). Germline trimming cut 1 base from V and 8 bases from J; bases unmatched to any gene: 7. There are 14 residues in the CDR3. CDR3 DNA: TGTGCCAGCAGCTTGAGGCAGGGGGCGGTAGGCTACACCTTC. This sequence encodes CASSLRQGAVGYTF.

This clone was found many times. The CDR3 bases are TGTGCCAGCACCTCCTCCAGGGGGCGGGAGCCCCAGCATTTT. Protein: CASTSSRGREPQHF. The V and J genes are TRBV2 and TRBJ1-5; TRBD1 aligns across 8 bases. This CDR3 has 14 residues. CDR1 and CDR2 (germline): SNHLY, FYNNEI. V gave up 7 bases and J gave up 8 bases; unmatched junction bases: 10.